This TCR beta chain was retrieved from a study of cytomegalovirus exposure and HLA in healthy donors. Study-wide findings and caveats: The majority of TCR sequences were rare, yet some public TCRs appeared in many donors.

Comment on this clone: Its specificity is unknown.

CDR3 length: 16 residues. CDR1 LNHNV and CDR2 YYDKDF come from the germline V gene (reference sequence). V was pared by 0 bases and J by 7 bases, with 18 bases between. Here immunoSEQ multiplex PCR was the method, and the copy in TCRdb shows in-frame clones only, minus some. Of around 49,000 clones in the sample, about 90% were seen once. Sequencing input: PBMCs. The chain joins TRBV15 to TRBJ1-2; maybe TRBD1 (5 bases). The origin of this receptor is a man between 18 and 29 years old in good health and CMV-seronegative. The CDR3 sequence is CATSRDWAGRDSGYTF. The DNA for the CDR3 is TGTGCCACCAGCAGAGATTGGGCAGGGAGGGATAGTGGCTACACCTTC.